This T cell receptor beta chain was captured in a study of blood T cells in healthy people across ages. This clonotype was picked up a small number of times. Primed by a sample-barcoded 5' primer and a J-beta primer mix, a second PCR proceeded for 7 to 11 cycles. A single record per CDR3 protein comes from TCRdb applying MiXCR to the 5' RACE reads. The sample holds 450,000 to 650,000 distinct CDR3 sequences, more than 20% seen once. The same data also went into a second study, on T cells of mothers and their children.

The sequenced sample consisted of blood. This receptor was taken from a boy aged 10-17 years in good health.

CDR3 coding DNA: TGTGCCAGCAGCGCGGGACAGGTCTATGGCTACACCTTC. Encoded protein: CASSAGQVYGYTF. The chain uses TRBV11-2 and TRBJ1-2; 8 bases fit TRBD1. CDR1 and CDR2 (germline): SGHAT, FQNNGV. The CDR3 has 13 residues. Unmatched junction bases numbered 3, after V lost 5 bases and J lost 4 bases.